The 12 T cell receptor beta chains below come from one sample, sequenced in a study of CD8+ T cells in alopecia areata. Following extraction, RNA underwent reverse transcription to cDNA, which served as the sequencing template. Libraries were prepared by immunoSEQ multiplex PCR; TCRdb keeps only in-frame clonotypes and omits some of them. The sample contains roughly 140,000 clones, approximately 51% of which appear only once. The sample was CD4+ T cells sorted from blood, taken at week 0. The source of these receptors is a human donor with alopecia areata.

This clone was counted a few times. The gene calls are TRBV18 and TRBJ1-2, with unresolved D. This CDR3 has 13 amino acids. V was trimmed by 2 bases and J by 2 bases, leaving 6 bases between them. The germline gives CDR1 KGHSH, CDR2 LQKENI. CDR3 nucleotides: TGTGCCAGCTCACCAAGGCTCAACTATGGCTACACCTTC. Its protein is CASSPRLNYGYTF.

The rearrangement joins TRBV15 to TRBJ1-2; unclear D gene. The V end lost 5 bases, the J end lost 0 bases, and 4 bases lay between the germline ends. CDR3 length: 12 residues. Germline V gives CDR1 LNHNV, CDR2 YYDKDF (reference sequence). CDR3 DNA sequence: TGTGCCACCAGCGAAGCTAACTATGGCTACACCTTC. Translated: CATSEANYGYTF. Supplemented by reference TRBV15 and TRBJ1-2, the full variable domain reads DAMVIQNPRYQVTQFGKPVTLSCSQTLNHNVMYWYQQKSSQAPKLLFHYYDKDFNNEADTPDNFQSRRPNTSFCFLDIRSPGLGDTAMYLCATSEANYGYTFGSGTRLTVV.

The table lists this clone with a few counts. This chain joins TRBV27 and TRBJ2-5; D is unresolved. V was cut by 3 bases and J by 5 bases, with 10 bases left in between. Germline CDR1 MNHEY, CDR2 SMNVEV (reference sequence). CDR3 length: 13 residues. CDR3 nucleotide sequence: TGTGCCAGCAGTTTTCGGCCCTACGAGACCCAGTACTTC. Amino acid sequence: CASSFRPYETQYF.

The chain is built from TRBV11-2 and TRBJ2-2, with 7 bases matching TRBD1. V dropped 5 bases and J dropped 0; count of bases not matched to a gene: 3. Germline lookup yields CDR1 SGHAT and CDR2 FQNNGV. The CDR3 length is 15 residues. CDR3 loop: CASSTDRTNTGELFF. The CDR3 DNA sequence: TGTGCCAGCAGCACGGACAGGACGAACACCGGGGAGCTGTTTTTT.

The genes are TRBV28 and TRBJ1-5, with 8 bases aligning to TRBD1. Losses at the gene ends were 6 bases for V and 2 bases for J; bases not matched to a gene: 3. Germline lookup yields CDR1 MDHEN and CDR2 SYDVKM. The CDR3 loop spans 14 amino acids. CDR3 coding DNA: TGTGCCAGCAGGAAACAGGGGGGCAATCAGCCCCAGCATTTT. This gives the protein CASRKQGGNQPQHF. The variable domain in full, with the rest retrieved from reference TRBV28 and TRBJ1-5, is DVKVTQSSRYLVKRTGEKVFLECVQDMDHENMFWYRQDPGLGLRLIYFSYDVKMKEKGDIPEGYSVSREKKERFSLILESASTNQTSMYLCASRKQGGNQPQHFGDGTRLSIL.

J is TRBJ2-7 and V is TRBV30, with D perhaps assigned TRBD1 or TRBD2 (6 bases each). CDR3 length equals 12 residues. V shed 1 base and J shed 4 bases, with 8 bases lying between them. Germline loops: CDR1 GTSNPN, CDR2 SVGIG (reference sequence). This CDR3 is CAWSEGGYEQYF. The CDR3 DNA follows: TGTGCCTGGAGTGAGGGGGGATACGAGCAGTACTTC.

This clone was seen only once. This chain links TRBV27 with TRBJ2-1, with 9 positions matching TRBD2. The CDR3 has 20 amino acids. The V gene end was trimmed by 6 bases and the J gene end by 3 bases; junction bases not matched to a gene: 21. Germline values: CDR1 MNHEY, CDR2 SMNVEV (reference sequence). CDR3 residues: CASRRSAGGLKGGFYNEQFF. CDR3 DNA: TGTGCCAGCAGGAGAAGCGCGGGAGGGTTGAAAGGGGGCTTCTACAATGAGCAGTTCTTC.

This clone was seen a few times. The chain employs TRBV7-2 and TRBJ2-7, with D possibly TRBD2 on 6 matching bases. The V and J ends lost 1 base and 4 bases respectively, with 11 bases between them. The germline V gene encodes CDR1 SGHTA and CDR2 FQGNSA. This CDR3 contains 14 residues. The CDR3 nucleotides read TGTGCCAGCAGCTTAGAGGGAGGCCTGTACGAGCAGTACTTC. Protein sequence: CASSLEGGLYEQYF.

The chain combines TRBV7-9 with TRBJ1-2, with TRBD1 matching 9 bases. Germline CDR1 reads SEHNR; CDR2 reads FQNEAQ (reference sequence). This CDR3 comprises 15 residues. Trimming removed 4 bases from V and 8 bases from J; junction bases left unmatched: 11. The CDR3 region is CASSSVAQGARGYTF. Here the CDR3 DNA reads TGTGCCAGCAGCTCCGTAGCACAGGGGGCGAGGGGCTACACCTTC.

V usage is TRBV5-1 and J usage is TRBJ1-2; possible D gene TRBD1, 5 bases. The CDR3 runs to 15 residues. The germline gives CDR1 SGHRS, CDR2 YFSETQ. V was trimmed by 0 bases and J by 2 bases, leaving 11 bases between them. The CDR3 region has the DNA TGCGCCAGCAGCTTGGGATACCGGGGGAACTATGGCTACACCTTC. Translation: CASSLGYRGNYGYTF.

The chain is built from TRBV7-3 and TRBJ2-3, with D hard to call. This CDR3 is 12 amino acids long. Germline CDR1 SGHTA, CDR2 FQGTGA. The V and J ends lost 5 bases and 1 base respectively, with 4 bases between them. CDR3 region: CASSRGTDTQYF. The DNA for the CDR3 is TGTGCCAGCAGCCGTGGCACAGATACGCAGTATTTT.

In this sample, this clone turned up a few times. The rearrangement joins TRBV6-5 to TRBJ1-5, with 8 bases aligning to TRBD1. V shed 5 bases, J shed 6 bases, and the junction held 6 bases outside the gene matches. This CDR3 is 14 amino acids long. CDR1 is MNHEY, CDR2 SVGAGI, per germline. CDR3 in DNA: TGTGCCAGCAGTCCTTCAGGGGGCCGTCAGCCCCAGCATTTT. Translating it yields CASSPSGGRQPQHF.